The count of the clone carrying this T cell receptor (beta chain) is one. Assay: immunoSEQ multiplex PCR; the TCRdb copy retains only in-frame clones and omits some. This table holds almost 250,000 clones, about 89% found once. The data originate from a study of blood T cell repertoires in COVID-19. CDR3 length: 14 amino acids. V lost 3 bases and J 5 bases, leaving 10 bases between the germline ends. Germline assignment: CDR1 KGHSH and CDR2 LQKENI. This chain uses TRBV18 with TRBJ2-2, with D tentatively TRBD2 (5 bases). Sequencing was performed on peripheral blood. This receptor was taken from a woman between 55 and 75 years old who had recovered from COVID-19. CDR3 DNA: TGTGCCAGCTCACCCGTTACGGGGACCGGGGAGCTGTTTTTT. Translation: CASSPVTGTGELFF.